This T cell receptor beta chain was sequenced during a study of OX40 agonist ivuxolimab in advanced cancers. About the study as a whole: Ivuxolimab was an agonistic, fully human IgG2 monoclonal antibody directed against OX40 (CD134), a costimulatory receptor. In the dose-escalation cohort, around four fifths of patients were male, and the mean age was approximately 60 years, with a range of roughly 23 to 85. The paper describes the monotherapy dose-escalation part (N ≈ 49 patients) of the phase I trial of ivuxolimab. Partial responses occurred in three dose-escalation patients, of whom one had hepatocellular carcinoma and two had cutaneous melanoma. Intravenous ivuxolimab was administered to patients every 2 weeks at six dose levels: 0.01, 0.1, 0.3, 1.5, 3 and 10 mg/kg. Prior anti-PD-1, anti-PD-L1 or anti-CTLA-4 therapy was permitted, and checkpoint inhibitors had been received by around 39% of dose-escalation patients. Peripheral TCRbeta sequencing aimed to test whether ivuxolimab altered TCR sequence diversity and caused clonal T-cell expansion. Of the roughly 52 dose-escalation patients, hepatocellular carcinoma was present in roughly 19, melanoma in roughly 15, renal cell carcinoma in 9 and head and neck cancer in 9.

To sequence the TCRbeta CDR3 region, genomic DNA was isolated from the sorted cells. The immunoSEQ Assay was used to sequence the TCRbeta CDR3 regions. Here the immuneACCESS table is served through TCRdb, limited to in-frame sequences with V and J called. Missing clones are a known gap in these copies; in checked studies unresolved V genes cover under half, and the rest lacks a known reason. This sample has approximately 35,000 clones in its table, and about 74% of those were observed once. The leading ten clones occupy roughly an eighth of the sample. The trial excluded patients who had a history of autoimmune disease or were on systemic immunosuppression. Peripheral blood for TCR sequencing was collected from all dose cohorts at baseline, on cycle 4 day 1, and on cycle 7 day 1. The samples were taken from a phase I, first-in-human, multicenter, open-label dose-escalation trial of ivuxolimab. Adults with locally advanced or metastatic melanoma, renal cell, hepatocellular, or head and neck squamous cell carcinoma were enrolled in the trial. Before TCR sequencing, CD4+ and CD8+ T cells were separately sorted from peripheral blood.

On this clone: It has no known antigen specificity. The sample holds no much larger clone one base away, and base qualities are not on file.

What the work shows at the level of the full study, not this receptor alone: On average, CD8+ T cells showed more expanded clones than CD4+ T cells after ivuxolimab. Partial responders in the 0.1-3.0 mg/kg groups had among the lowest normalized peripheral clonal expansion, especially among CD8+ T cells. Low levels of normalized T-cell clonal expansion were also shown by some nonresponding patients. The antigen specificity of the clonally expanded peripheral T cells was not determined. Clonal expansion of both CD4+ and CD8+ blood T cells was observed from baseline to week 6 at doses 0.1 to 3.0 mg/kg.

The specimen was CD4+ or CD8+ T cells sorted from blood, collected in a trial of the OX40 agonist ivuxolimab. The sequence derives from an adult with an advanced solid tumor such as melanoma, head and neck, liver or kidney cancer.

The DNA sequence is given as TGTGCCAGCAGCCAATTCGGGGACAGGGGGCAGGGGGAGACCCAGTACTTC. Translated, this gives CASSQFGDRGQGETQYF. The chain couples TRBV4-2 to TRBJ2-5, and TRBD1 aligns with 12 junction nucleotides. The CDR3 holds 17 amino acids from the cysteine to the phenylalanine. The read is trimmed to its CDR3 DNA, 51 bases read in frame from base 1. In the germline V gene, CDR1 corresponds to LGHNA and CDR2 to YNFKEQ. Here V drops 2 bases and J drops 5 bases, and the junction holds 9 bases not matched to any gene.